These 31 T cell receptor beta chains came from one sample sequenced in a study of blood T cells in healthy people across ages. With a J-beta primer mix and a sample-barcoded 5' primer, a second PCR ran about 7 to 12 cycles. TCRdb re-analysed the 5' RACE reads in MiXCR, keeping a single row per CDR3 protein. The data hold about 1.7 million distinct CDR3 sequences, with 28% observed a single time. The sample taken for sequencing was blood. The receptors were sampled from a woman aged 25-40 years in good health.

CDR3 coding DNA: TGTGCCAGCAGCGCCAACCTTTTCAATGAGCAGTTCTTC. Translation: CASSANLFNEQFF. The chain joins TRBV9 to TRBJ2-1; D gene ambiguous. The CDR3 contains 13 residues. Trimming removed 3 bases from V and 6 bases from J, with 10 bases in between. Germline assignment: CDR1 SGDLS and CDR2 YYNGEE. Complete variable domain (other parts from reference TRBV9 and TRBJ2-1): DSGVTQTPKHLITATGQRVTLRCSPRSGDLSVYWYQQSLDQGLQFLIQYYNGEERAKGNILERFSAQQFPDLHSELNLSSLELGDSALYFCASSANLFNEQFFGPGTRLTVL.

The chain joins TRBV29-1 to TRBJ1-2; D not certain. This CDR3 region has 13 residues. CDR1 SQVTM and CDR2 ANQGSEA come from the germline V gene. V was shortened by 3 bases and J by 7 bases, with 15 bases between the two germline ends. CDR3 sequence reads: CSVESLLRGGYTF. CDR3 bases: TGCAGCGTTGAGTCCCTACTCAGAGGTGGCTACACCTTC.

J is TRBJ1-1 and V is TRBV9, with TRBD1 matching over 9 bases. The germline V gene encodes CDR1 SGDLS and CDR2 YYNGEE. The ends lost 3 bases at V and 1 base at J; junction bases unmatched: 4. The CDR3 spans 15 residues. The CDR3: CASSEQGAPNTEAFF. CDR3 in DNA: TGTGCCAGCAGCGAACAGGGGGCGCCGAACACTGAAGCTTTCTTT.

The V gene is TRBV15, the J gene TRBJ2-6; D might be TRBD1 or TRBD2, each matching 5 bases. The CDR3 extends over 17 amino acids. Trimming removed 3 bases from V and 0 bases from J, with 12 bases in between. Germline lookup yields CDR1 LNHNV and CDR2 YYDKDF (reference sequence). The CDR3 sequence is CATSSAYGASGANVLTF. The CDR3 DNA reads TGTGCCACCAGCAGTGCATACGGGGCCTCTGGGGCCAACGTCCTGACTTTC.

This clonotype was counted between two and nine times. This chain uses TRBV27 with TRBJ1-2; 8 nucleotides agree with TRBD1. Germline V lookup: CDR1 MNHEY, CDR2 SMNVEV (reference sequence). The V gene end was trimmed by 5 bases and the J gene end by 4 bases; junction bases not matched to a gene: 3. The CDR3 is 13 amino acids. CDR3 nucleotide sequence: TGTGCCAGCAGTAAGACAGGGGTCTATGGCTACACCTTC. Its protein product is CASSKTGVYGYTF.

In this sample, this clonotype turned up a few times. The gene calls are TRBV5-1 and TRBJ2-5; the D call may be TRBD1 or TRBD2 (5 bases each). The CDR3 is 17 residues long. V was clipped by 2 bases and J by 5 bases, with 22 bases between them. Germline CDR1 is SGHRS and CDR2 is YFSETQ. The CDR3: CASSFLPGRWERETQYF. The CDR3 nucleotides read TGCGCCAGCAGCTTCCTACCGGGACGATGGGAACGGGAGACCCAGTACTTC.

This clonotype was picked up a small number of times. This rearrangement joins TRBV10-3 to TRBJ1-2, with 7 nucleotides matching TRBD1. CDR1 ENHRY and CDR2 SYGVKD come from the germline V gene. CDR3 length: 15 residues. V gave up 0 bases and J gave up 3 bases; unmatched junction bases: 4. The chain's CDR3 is CAISESAQGDYGYTF. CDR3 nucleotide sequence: TGTGCCATCAGTGAGTCGGCTCAGGGGGACTATGGCTACACCTTC.

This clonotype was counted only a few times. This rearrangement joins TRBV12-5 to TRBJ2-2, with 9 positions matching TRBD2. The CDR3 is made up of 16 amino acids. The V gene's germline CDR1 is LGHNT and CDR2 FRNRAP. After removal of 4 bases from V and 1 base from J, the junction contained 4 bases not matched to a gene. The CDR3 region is CASGYKAGGNTGELFF. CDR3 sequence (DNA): TGTGCTAGTGGTTACAAAGCGGGGGGGAACACCGGGGAGCTGTTTTTT.

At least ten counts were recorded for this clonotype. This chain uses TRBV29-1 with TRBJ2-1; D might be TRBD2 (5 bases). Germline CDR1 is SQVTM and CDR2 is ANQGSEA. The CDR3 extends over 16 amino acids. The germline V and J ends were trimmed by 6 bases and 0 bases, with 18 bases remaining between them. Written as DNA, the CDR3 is TGCAGCGTCGTAGGGATTACGGGGAGCTCCTACAATGAGCAGTTCTTC. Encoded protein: CSVVGITGSSYNEQFF.

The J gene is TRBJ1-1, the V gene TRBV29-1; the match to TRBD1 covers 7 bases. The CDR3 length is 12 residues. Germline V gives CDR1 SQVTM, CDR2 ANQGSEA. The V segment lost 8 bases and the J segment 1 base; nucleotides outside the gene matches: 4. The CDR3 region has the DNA TGCAGCACTGACAGGGAGAACACTGAAGCTTTCTTT. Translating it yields CSTDRENTEAFF. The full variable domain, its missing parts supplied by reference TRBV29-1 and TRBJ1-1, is SAVISQKPSRDICQRGTSLTIQCQVDSQVTMMFWYRQQPGQSLTLIATANQGSEATYESGFVIDKFPISRPNLTFSTLTVSNMSPEDSSIYLCSTDRENTEAFFGQGTRLTVV.

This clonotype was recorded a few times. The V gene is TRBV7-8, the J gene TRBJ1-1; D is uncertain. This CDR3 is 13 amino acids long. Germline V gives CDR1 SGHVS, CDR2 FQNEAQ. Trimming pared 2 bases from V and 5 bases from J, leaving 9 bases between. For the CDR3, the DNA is TGTGCCAGCAGCTTACTCATGGGGACTGAAGCTTTCTTT. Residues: CASSLLMGTEAFF.

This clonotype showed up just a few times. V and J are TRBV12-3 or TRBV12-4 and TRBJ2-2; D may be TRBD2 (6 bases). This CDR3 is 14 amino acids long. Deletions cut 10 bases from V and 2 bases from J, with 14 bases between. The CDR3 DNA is TGTGCCACCGTAAGCGGGCCCAACACCGGGGAGCTGTTTTTT. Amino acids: CATVSGPNTGELFF.

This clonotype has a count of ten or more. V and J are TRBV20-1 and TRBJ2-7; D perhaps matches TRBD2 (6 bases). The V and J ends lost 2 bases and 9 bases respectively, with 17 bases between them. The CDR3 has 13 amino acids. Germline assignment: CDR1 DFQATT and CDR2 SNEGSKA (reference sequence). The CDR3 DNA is TGCAGTGCTAGACTCGGCGGGGCTACGGGGCAGTACTTC. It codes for CSARLGGATGQYF.

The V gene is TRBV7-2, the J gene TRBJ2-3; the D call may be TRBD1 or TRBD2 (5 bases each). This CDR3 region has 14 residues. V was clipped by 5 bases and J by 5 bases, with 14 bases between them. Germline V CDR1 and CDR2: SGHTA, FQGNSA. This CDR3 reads CASSPQGRLDTQYF. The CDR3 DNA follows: TGTGCCAGCAGCCCCCAGGGACGTTTAGATACGCAGTATTTT.

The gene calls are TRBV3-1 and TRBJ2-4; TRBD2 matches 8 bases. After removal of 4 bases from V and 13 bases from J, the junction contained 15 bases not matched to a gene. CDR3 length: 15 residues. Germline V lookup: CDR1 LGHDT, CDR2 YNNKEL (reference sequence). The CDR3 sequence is CASSLLREGRPGQYF. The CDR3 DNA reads TGTGCCAGCAGCCTACTCCGGGAGGGCCGACCCGGGCAGTACTTC.

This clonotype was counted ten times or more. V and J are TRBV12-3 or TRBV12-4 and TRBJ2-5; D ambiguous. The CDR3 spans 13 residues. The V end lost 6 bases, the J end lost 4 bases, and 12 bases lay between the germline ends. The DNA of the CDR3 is TGTGCCAGCAGGGTACATAGACGAGAGACCCAGTACTTC. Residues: CASRVHRRETQYF.

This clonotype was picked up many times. Here the CDR3 reads CREGRGGCGEQYF. Written as DNA, the CDR3 is TGCCGAGAGGGTAGGGGAGGGTGCGGAGAGCAGTACTTC. This rearrangement joins TRBV29-1 to TRBJ2-7; 7 bases fit TRBD2. The CDR3 consists of 13 residues. Germline V gene data show CDR1 as SQVTM and CDR2 as ANQGSEA.

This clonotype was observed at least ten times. The CDR3: CSVGYPDEQYF. In DNA form, the CDR3 reads TGCAGCGTTGGTTACCCCGACGAGCAGTACTTC. The V gene is TRBV29-1, the J gene TRBJ2-7; no firm D call. CDR3 length equals 11 residues. Per the germline V gene, CDR1 is SQVTM and CDR2 is ANQGSEA. V was clipped by 4 bases and J by 5 bases, with 9 bases between them.

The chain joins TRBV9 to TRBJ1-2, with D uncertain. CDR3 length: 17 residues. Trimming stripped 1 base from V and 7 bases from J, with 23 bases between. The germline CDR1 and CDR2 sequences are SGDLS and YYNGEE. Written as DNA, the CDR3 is TGTGCCAGCAGCGTACGACAAGGAGAGGAATGGCGGTCTGGCTACACCTTC. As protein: CASSVRQGEEWRSGYTF.

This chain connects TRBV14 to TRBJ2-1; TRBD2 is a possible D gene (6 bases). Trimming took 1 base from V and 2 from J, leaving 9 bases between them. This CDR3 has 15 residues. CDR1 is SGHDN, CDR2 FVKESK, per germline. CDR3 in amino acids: CASSQAGTPYNEQFF. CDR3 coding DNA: TGTGCCAGCAGCCAAGCGGGGACTCCCTACAATGAGCAGTTCTTC.

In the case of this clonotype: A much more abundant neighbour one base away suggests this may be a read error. CDR3: CASSGREGRSNEQLF. In nucleotides, the CDR3 is TGTGCCAGCAGTGGACGGGAGGGCCGGAGCAATGAGCAGTTATTC. This chain connects TRBV6-4 to TRBJ2-1, with 8 bases identical to TRBD2. The CDR3 extends over 15 amino acids. Germline V CDR1 and CDR2: MRHNA, SNTAGT.

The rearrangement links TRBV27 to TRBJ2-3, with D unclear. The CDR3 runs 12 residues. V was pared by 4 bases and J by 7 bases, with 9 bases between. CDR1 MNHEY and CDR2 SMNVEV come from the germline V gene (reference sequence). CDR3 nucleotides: TGTGCCAGCAGTTCCAGATCGTATACGCAGTATTTT. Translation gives CASSSRSYTQYF.

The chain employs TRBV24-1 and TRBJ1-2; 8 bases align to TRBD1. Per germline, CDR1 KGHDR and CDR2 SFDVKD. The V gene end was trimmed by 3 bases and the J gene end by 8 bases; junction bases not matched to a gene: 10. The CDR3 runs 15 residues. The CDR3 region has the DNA TGTGCCACCAGTGATCACGACAGGGGAGTTGGAGGCTACACCTTC. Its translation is CATSDHDRGVGGYTF.

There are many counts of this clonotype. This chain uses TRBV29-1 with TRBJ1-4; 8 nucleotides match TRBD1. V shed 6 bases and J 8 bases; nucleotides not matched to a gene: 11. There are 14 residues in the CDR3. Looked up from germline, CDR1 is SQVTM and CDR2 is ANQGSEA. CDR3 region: CSVGQTGAKEKLFF. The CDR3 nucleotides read TGCAGCGTGGGCCAGACAGGGGCGAAAGAAAAACTGTTTTTT.

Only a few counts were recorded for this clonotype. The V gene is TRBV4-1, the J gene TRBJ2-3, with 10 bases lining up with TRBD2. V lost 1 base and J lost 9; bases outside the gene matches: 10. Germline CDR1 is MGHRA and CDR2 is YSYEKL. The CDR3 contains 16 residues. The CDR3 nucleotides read TGCGCCAGCAGCCAAGTGCAGCGGGGGGGTGCGAGGACGCAGTATTTT. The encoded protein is CASSQVQRGGARTQYF.

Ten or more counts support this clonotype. This CDR3 reads CASSSQGTGNYEQFF. The CDR3 coding sequence is TGTGCCAGCAGCTCCCAGGGGACAGGGAACTATGAGCAGTTCTTC. V usage is TRBV5-5 and J usage is TRBJ2-1; 9 bases line up with TRBD1. With 3 bases clipped from V and 8 bases from J, the junction kept 9 bases outside the gene matches. CDR3 length: 15 amino acids. The germline CDR1 and CDR2 sequences are SGHKS and YYEKEE (reference sequence).

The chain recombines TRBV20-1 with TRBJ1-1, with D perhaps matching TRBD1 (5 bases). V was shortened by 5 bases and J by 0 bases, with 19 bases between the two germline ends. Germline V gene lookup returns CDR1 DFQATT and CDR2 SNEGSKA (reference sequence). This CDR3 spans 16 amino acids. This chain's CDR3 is CSASLTGGGVNTEAFF. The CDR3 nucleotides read TGCAGTGCTTCCCTAACAGGCGGGGGGGTGAACACTGAAGCTTTCTTT.

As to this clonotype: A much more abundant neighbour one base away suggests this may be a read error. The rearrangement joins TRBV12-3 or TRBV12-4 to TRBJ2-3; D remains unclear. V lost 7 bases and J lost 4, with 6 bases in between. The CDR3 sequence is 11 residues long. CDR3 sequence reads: CASKYADTQYF. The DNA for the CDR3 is TGTGCCAGCAAGTACGCAGATACGCAGTATTTT.

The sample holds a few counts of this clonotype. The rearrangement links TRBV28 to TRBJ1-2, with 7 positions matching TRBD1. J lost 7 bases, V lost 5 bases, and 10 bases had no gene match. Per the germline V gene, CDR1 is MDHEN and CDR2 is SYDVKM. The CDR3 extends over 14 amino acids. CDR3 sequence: CASSVLQGSCGYTF. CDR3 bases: TGTGCCAGCAGTGTCCTACAGGGGAGCTGTGGCTACACCTTC.

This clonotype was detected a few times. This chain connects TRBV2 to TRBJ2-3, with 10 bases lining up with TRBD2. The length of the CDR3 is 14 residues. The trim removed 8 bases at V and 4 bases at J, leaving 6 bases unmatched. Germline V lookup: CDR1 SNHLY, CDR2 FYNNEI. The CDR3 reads CASGASGRADTQYF. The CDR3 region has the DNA TGTGCCAGCGGCGCTAGCGGGAGAGCAGATACGCAGTATTTT.

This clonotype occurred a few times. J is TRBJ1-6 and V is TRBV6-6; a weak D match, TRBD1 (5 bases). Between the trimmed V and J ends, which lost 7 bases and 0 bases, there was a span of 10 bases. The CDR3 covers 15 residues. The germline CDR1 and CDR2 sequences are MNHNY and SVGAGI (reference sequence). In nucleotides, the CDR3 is TGTGCCAGCACTGGAGACAGCTCCTATAATTCACCCCTCCACTTT. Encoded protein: CASTGDSSYNSPLHF.